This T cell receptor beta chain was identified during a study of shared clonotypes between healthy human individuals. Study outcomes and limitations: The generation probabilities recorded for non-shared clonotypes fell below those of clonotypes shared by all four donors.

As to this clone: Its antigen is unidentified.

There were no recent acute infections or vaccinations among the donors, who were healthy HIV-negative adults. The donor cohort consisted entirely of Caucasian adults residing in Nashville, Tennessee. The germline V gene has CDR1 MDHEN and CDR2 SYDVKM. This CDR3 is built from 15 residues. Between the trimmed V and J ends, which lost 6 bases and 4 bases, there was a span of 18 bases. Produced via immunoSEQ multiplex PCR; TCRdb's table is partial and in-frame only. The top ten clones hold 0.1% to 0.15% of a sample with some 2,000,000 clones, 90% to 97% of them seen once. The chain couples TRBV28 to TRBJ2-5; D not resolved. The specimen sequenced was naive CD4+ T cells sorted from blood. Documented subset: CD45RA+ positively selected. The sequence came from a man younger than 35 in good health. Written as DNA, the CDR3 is TGTGCCAGCAGCCGAGGATCTCTTATGGGAGAGACCCAGTACTTC. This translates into CASSRGSLMGETQYF.